This T cell receptor (beta chain) emerged from a study of early T cells in non-severe SARS-CoV-2 infection. Study-level information: Chains stayed unpaired after sequencing of bulk RNA from unsorted whole blood. Points from the study as a whole: Matching against VDJdb likely underestimated virus-specific expansions, favoring anti-spike CD8.

This clonotype was observed a few times. The antigen remains undetermined. cDNA molecules, individually, were tagged with unique molecular identifiers. TCRdb called the 5' RACE reads again in MiXCR, with one record for every CDR3 protein. Among about 80,000 distinct CDR3 sequences listed, about 12% were seen once. The sequence came from an adult who was a healthcare worker with PCR-confirmed SARS-CoV-2 infection or an uninfected control (not recorded which). The sample comprised whole blood.

The CDR3 sequence is CASSDDRAGNQPQHF. DNA of the CDR3: TGTGCCAGCAGTGACGACAGGGCAGGCAATCAGCCCCAGCATTTT. V gene TRBV6-1 combines with J gene TRBJ1-5; 7 nucleotides align to TRBD1. Per germline, CDR1 MNHNS and CDR2 SASEGT. The CDR3 runs to 15 residues. V dropped 3 bases and J dropped 2; count of bases not matched to a gene: 4.